This TCR beta chain is drawn from a study of neoadjuvant anti-PD-1 for oral cavity cancer. CDR3 size: 12 residues. Trimming shortened V by 7 bases and J by 8 bases, and 12 bases separated the two germline ends. CDR1 and CDR2 from the germline V gene are MNHEY and SMNVEV (reference sequence). Produced via immunoSEQ multiplex PCR; TCRdb's table is partial and in-frame only. The sample lists fewer than 90,000 clones, around 83% occurring once. Time point described: after neoadjuvant nivolumab, at surgical resection. Cohort: HPV-negative, locally advanced oral cavity squamous cell carcinoma patients. The origin of this receptor is a person between 40 and 80 years old with oral cavity squamous cell carcinoma. The source was PBMCs, collected after nivolumab (anti-PD-1) treatment. This chain uses TRBV27 with TRBJ2-1; tentative D call: TRBD1 (6 bases). The CDR3 reads CASINRVDEQFF. CDR3 in DNA: TGTGCCAGCATAAACAGGGTCGATGAGCAGTTCTTC.